Below, one T cell receptor beta chain is given with its context. Its antigen is unidentified. The data derive from a study of blood T cells in healthy people across ages. Whole-study context: In model experiments, template switching was able to capture about one barcoded beta molecule for every two T cells that were present.

With a J-beta primer mix and a sample-barcoded 5' primer, a second PCR ran roughly 7 to 11 cycles. TCRdb re-called the 5' RACE reads through MiXCR, storing one row per CDR3 protein. Counted here are about 580,000 distinct CDR3 sequences, under 55% occurring once; the ten biggest clones make up 20% to 25%. Study results and limitations: More naive CD4+ cells and higher diversity marked long-lived donors relative to aged donors. Roughly linearly, TCR beta diversity per million T cells fell as age increased.

The V gene's germline CDR1 is SGHVS and CDR2 FNYEAQ. This CDR3 has 17 amino acids. Trimming pared 5 bases from V and 0 bases from J, leaving 16 bases between. The source material was blood. This sequence originates from an elderly man in good health. The chain links TRBV7-6 to TRBJ1-4; D uncertain. The CDR3 DNA is TGTGCCAGCAGCCCACTAAACCCCGGTGCAACTAATGAAAAACTGTTTTTT. The encoded protein is CASSPLNPGATNEKLFF.